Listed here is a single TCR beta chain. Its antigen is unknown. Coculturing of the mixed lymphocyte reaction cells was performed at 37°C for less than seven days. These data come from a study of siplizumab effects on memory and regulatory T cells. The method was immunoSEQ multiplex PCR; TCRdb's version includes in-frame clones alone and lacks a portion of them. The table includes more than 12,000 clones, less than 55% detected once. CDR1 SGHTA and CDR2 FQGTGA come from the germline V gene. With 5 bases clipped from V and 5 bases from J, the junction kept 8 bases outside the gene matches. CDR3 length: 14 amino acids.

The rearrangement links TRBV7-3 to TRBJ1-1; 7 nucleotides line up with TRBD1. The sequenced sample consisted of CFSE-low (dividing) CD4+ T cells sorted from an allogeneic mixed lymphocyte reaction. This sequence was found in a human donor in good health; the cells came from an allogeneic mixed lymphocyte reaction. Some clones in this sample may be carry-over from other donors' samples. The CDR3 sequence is CASSPSGGRTEAFF. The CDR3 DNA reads TGTGCCAGCAGCCCTTCAGGGGGGAGGACTGAAGCTTTCTTT.